The TCR beta chain under discussion was sequenced for a study of identical twins (dated by TCRdb to about 2016). Describing the broader study: To test whether fetal clonotypes persist, this study deep-sequenced TCR alpha and beta repertoires from monozygotic twins, from unrelated adults of various ages, and from cord blood. Replicate twin experiments were performed at different times using different library preparation protocols to rule out contamination. The paper as a whole reports these results and caveats: Because the same donors could not be followed over many years, conclusions were based on cross-sectional statistical analysis. Zero-insertion analyses could be partly confounded by invariant T cells such as MAIT and iNKT, though diverse VJ usage argued against such confounding for most clonotypes. Fewer insertions were carried by abundant cord blood beta clonotypes, a similar but weaker trend appeared in young adult naive repertoires, and no such trend appeared in memory repertoires. A weaker excess of twin sharing was found in beta out-of-frame sequences because the signal-to-noise ratio was lowered by fewer shared sequences. Compared with coincidental sharing between unrelated individuals, an excess of low generation-probability sequences was observed among out-of-frame TCR alpha sequences shared between twins. Out-of-frame TCR alpha sharing in monozygotic twins was systematically underestimated by recombination models, whereas sharing between unrelated individuals was in agreement with the recombination models.

This clonotype has a handful of counts. This clone's antigen is unknown. It has no much larger one-base neighbor in the sample; base qualities were not kept. Library prep was done by 5' RACE. Sequenced using an Illumina HiSeq 2000. A universal primer binding site was added through template switching, and the final cDNA carried a unique molecular identifier so that TCR cDNA molecules could be counted accurately. Specific primers in the conserved constant-segment region were used to synthesize first-strand cDNA for the TCR alpha and beta chains. To control for contamination, each cDNA library was double barcoded with a SMART-Mk sample barcode plus Illumina barcodes. Two successive PCR steps introduced TruSeq adapter sequences along with Illumina sample barcodes. Sequencing of the TCR alpha and beta cDNA libraries was done on the Illumina HiSeq platform using custom primers. The source study handled its data this way. MiGEC processed the raw reads to extract unique molecular identifiers, while MiXCR was used to determine the CDR3 positions. Recombination models were inferred per individual with the repgenHMM and IGoR tools using an EM algorithm. Shared clonotype analysis was performed with the tcR package in R, normalizing sharing by the product of cloneset sizes. To study raw recombination without the effects of thymic and clonal selection, out-of-frame nonproductive sequences were analyzed. In-frame beta chains were kept once TCRdb had trimmed the public reads at Q25 with fastp and called clones with MiXCR. Duplicate CDR3 protein sequences are folded into a single record with the most common DNA and genes. Here the V and J calls rest on TCRdb's processing, not on the authors' analysis. The sample table holds about 530,000 distinct CDR3 sequences, of which roughly 15% were seen once. Clones ranked in the top ten supply 0.44% of the sample.

All donors were healthy Caucasians. Three pairs of female monozygotic twins, all aged roughly 18 to 29 years, made up the twin cohort. CD4+ and CD8+ T cell populations were isolated with positive isolation kits from Invitrogen. This sample was also put to use in a study of yellow fever vaccine responses in identical twins. From that second study: The authors reported that the T cell response to vaccination in identical twins appeared partly convergent and partly personalized. The study precisely tracked vaccine-responding T cell clones in identical twins.

The sequenced sample was CD4+ T cells sorted from blood. The receptor was derived from a woman between 18 and 29 years old in good health.

This receptor carries the CDR3 CASSPGTSGGAGTGELFF. The bases read TGTGCCAGCAGCCCTGGGACTAGCGGGGGGGCGGGAACCGGGGAGCTGTTTTTT. The rearranged segments are TRBV4-2 and TRBJ2-2, and 16 junctional nucleotides match TRBD2. V is trimmed back by 4 bases and J by 5 bases, and the junction contains 7 bases that no gene match accounts for. The CDR3 has 18 amino acids, counting the end cysteine and phenylalanine. Only the CDR3 DNA is retained, 54 bases long and in frame from the first base. Reading the germline V gene gives CDR1 LGHNA and CDR2 YNFKEQ.